These 22 T cell receptor beta chains originate from one sample sequenced in a study of Graves' ophthalmopathy and Graves' hyperthyroidism. For repertoire sequencing, the TCR beta CDR3 regions were amplified from RNA transcripts. The first round was an RT-PCR with HTBI primers, and the second round was a multiplex PCR. In TCRdb, the multiplex PCR reads were re-called with MiXCR into one record per CDR3 protein. The profile shows about 14,000 distinct CDR3 sequences, roughly 50% of them singletons. Sequenced material: peripheral blood. The origin of the receptors is a woman in her 30s with Graves' ophthalmopathy.

This sequence joins TRBV20-1 and TRBJ2-3; 12 bases match TRBD2. Per germline, CDR1 DFQATT and CDR2 SNEGSKA (reference sequence). V lost 6 bases and J lost 3; bases outside the gene matches: 7. The CDR3 is made up of 15 amino acids. CDR3 nucleotides: TGCAGTGCCCTGCTAGCGGGAGGGGAAACAGATACGCAGTATTTT. Encoded protein: CSALLAGGETDTQYF.

This clonotype was observed many times. The genes are TRBV20-1 and TRBJ2-5; 7 bases fit TRBD2. Germline V gene sequence: CDR1 DFQATT, CDR2 SNEGSKA (reference sequence). The CDR3 totals 16 residues. The trim removed 3 bases at V and 5 bases at J, leaving 15 bases unmatched. In DNA, the CDR3 is TGCAGTGCTAGGGATTCCGGGACTAATTCCCCTGAGACCCAGTACTTC. Protein: CSARDSGTNSPETQYF.

The V and J genes are TRBV11-2 and TRBJ1-6; no firm D call. Between the trimmed V and J ends, which lost 1 base and 6 bases, there was a span of 10 bases. CDR1 and CDR2 from the germline V gene are SGHAT and FQNNGV. The CDR3 length is 15 residues. The CDR3 coding sequence is TGTGCCAGCAGCTTAGGTGGCAGGCTTAATTCACCCCTCCACTTT. Translation: CASSLGGRLNSPLHF.

The chain combines TRBV6-2 or TRBV6-3 with TRBJ2-7; weak D call: TRBD2 (6 bases). The CDR3 is made up of 14 amino acids. V lost 2 bases and J lost 2, with 10 bases in between. The germline V gene encodes CDR1 MNHEY and CDR2 SVGEGT. CDR3 sequence (DNA): TGTGCCAGCAGTTACGGGGCTAGCGCCTACGAGCAGTACTTC. Residues: CASSYGASAYEQYF.

This clonotype was seen more than once but under ten times. V usage is TRBV25-1 and J usage is TRBJ1-4, with 7 bases that match TRBD1. Per the germline V gene, CDR1 is MGHDK and CDR2 is SYGVNS. This CDR3 region has 15 residues. Trimming took 3 bases from V and 8 from J; bases not matched to a gene: 9. The CDR3, as DNA: TGTGCCAGCAGTGAGCCCGGGACAGTACTGGAAAAACTGTTTTTT. This encodes CASSEPGTVLEKLFF.

By sample share, this clonotype is medium-sized. The chain carries TRBV19 and TRBJ1-3, with D hard to call. Trimming shortened V by 6 bases and J by 2 bases, and 14 bases separated the two germline ends. Germline lookup yields CDR1 LNHDA and CDR2 SQIVND (reference sequence). CDR3 size: 15 residues. The CDR3 reads CASSPTLGAGNTIYF. CDR3 coding DNA: TGTGCCAGTAGCCCTACCCTTGGAGCTGGAAACACCATATATTTT.

There are a few counts of this clonotype. The chain employs TRBV20-1 and TRBJ2-3; TRBD2 aligns across 7 bases. The V gene's germline CDR1 is DFQATT and CDR2 SNEGSKA (reference sequence). The CDR3 extends over 15 amino acids. V dropped 0 bases and J dropped 2; count of bases not matched to a gene: 5. The CDR3 sequence is CSARDGGSITDTQYF. The CDR3 DNA reads as TGCAGTGCTAGAGACGGCGGGAGTATCACAGATACGCAGTATTTT.

This clonotype was recorded a few times. The chain combines TRBV6-5 with TRBJ2-1; 10 bases agree with TRBD2. Germline V gene sequence: CDR1 MNHEY, CDR2 SVGAGI. V trimming: 5 bases; J trimming: 9 bases; junction bases outside the gene matches: 10. The CDR3 runs 15 residues. For the CDR3, the DNA is TGTGCCAGCAGTACGACCGGGACTAGCGTAGGTGAGCAGTTCTTC. It codes for CASSTTGTSVGEQFF.

This rearrangement joins TRBV20-1 to TRBJ1-5; D call uncertain. There are 14 residues in the CDR3. Germline assignment: CDR1 DFQATT and CDR2 SNEGSKA (reference sequence). With 2 bases removed from V and 6 bases from J, the gap between germline ends came to 14 bases. CDR3 loop: CSARWEVSAQPQHF. The CDR3 nucleotides are TGCAGTGCTAGATGGGAGGTAAGTGCTCAGCCCCAGCATTTT.

The chain joins TRBV6-1 to TRBJ2-7, with D perhaps matching TRBD2 (5 bases). Deletions cut 7 bases from V and 2 bases from J, with 15 bases between. Germline CDR1 and CDR2: MNHNS and SASEGT. The CDR3 is 14 residues long. CDR3 sequence (DNA): TGTGCCAGCAAATCGAGGAGCGGAGCCTACGAGCAGTACTTC. Translation: CASKSRSGAYEQYF.

A single count supports this clonotype. The CDR3 region is CASTPGISKGTDTQYF. In nucleotides, the CDR3 is TGTGCCAGCACCCCAGGGATTTCAAAGGGCACAGATACGCAGTATTTT. This chain connects TRBV9 to TRBJ2-3; D may be TRBD1 (5 bases). Germline V CDR1 and CDR2: SGDLS, YYNGEE. V lost 6 bases and J 1 base, leaving 18 bases between the germline ends. There are 16 residues in the CDR3.

This clonotype turned up a few times. The V and J genes are TRBV27 and TRBJ1-6, with 9 positions matching TRBD1. The CDR3 loop spans 14 amino acids. The germline V gene encodes CDR1 MNHEY and CDR2 SMNVEV (reference sequence). Trimming removed 6 bases from V and 13 bases from J; junction bases left unmatched: 10. The CDR3 is CASRPTGGLLPLHF. The DNA of the CDR3 is TGTGCCAGCAGGCCAACAGGGGGCTTACTCCCCCTCCACTTT.

About this clonotype itself: This is likely a read error, given that the CDR3 carries no conserved phenylalanine or tryptophan at its end. Because the CDR3's place on the DNA is in doubt, the DNA is left out and the CDR3 is given as listed by TCRdb. J is TRBJ2-6 and V is TRBV9. Germline-derived CDR1 and CDR2 are SGDLS and YYNGEE. The CDR3 is made up of 17 amino acids, end residues included. This CDR3 reads CASSVRYGDSGANVLVL.

The chain recombines TRBV6-6 with TRBJ2-3; D might be TRBD2 (5 bases). The CDR3 contains 11 residues. CDR1 MNHNY and CDR2 SVGAGI come from the germline V gene (reference sequence). Trimming took 10 bases from V and 2 from J, leaving 7 bases between them. CDR3 amino acids: CATRDTDTQYF. CDR3 coding DNA: TGTGCCACCCGGGACACAGATACGCAGTATTTT.

Concerning this clonotype itself: The conserved phenylalanine or tryptophan normally closing the CDR3 is absent here, so this likely arose from a read error. The limits of the CDR3 on the DNA are not certain, so only TCRdb's listed CDR3 is given. J is TRBJ2-2 and V is TRBV20-1; TRBD1 is taken as the D call from the table, unchecked against the DNA. The length of the CDR3 is 15 amino acids, counting both ends. CDR1 DFQATT and CDR2 SNEGSKA come from the germline V gene (reference sequence). CDR3 sequence reads: CSARSGQRDAGERFC.

This chain connects TRBV6-6 to TRBJ2-7; D could derive from TRBD1 or TRBD2 (5 bases each). There are 12 residues in the CDR3. The V and J ends lost 6 bases and 7 bases respectively, with 13 bases between them. Per germline, CDR1 MNHNY and CDR2 SVGAGI (reference sequence). This CDR3 reads CASRLDSQEQYF. CDR3 in DNA: TGTGCCAGCAGACTAGACAGTCAAGAGCAGTACTTC.

Concerning this clonotype itself: One junction end disagrees with the germline gene, perhaps due to a read error. CDR3 protein: CASSHGLIYGYTF. In nucleotides, the CDR3 is TGTGCCAGCAGCCATGGATTAATCTATGGCTACACTTTC. The chain joins TRBV14 to TRBJ1-2; D is unresolved. Germline CDR1 reads SGHDN; CDR2 reads FVKESK. This CDR3 has 13 residues.

This clonotype ranks as medium-sized. The J gene is TRBJ1-6, the V gene TRBV5-1; D remains unclear. Trimming shortened V by 4 bases and J by 6 bases, and 14 bases separated the two germline ends. Germline CDR1 reads SGHRS; CDR2 reads YFSETQ. The CDR3 extends over 15 amino acids. CDR3 coding DNA: TGCGCCAGCAGCGGAGGGATCGGCGTTAATTCACCCCTCCACTTT. Its protein is CASSGGIGVNSPLHF. Drawing the rest from reference TRBV5-1 and TRBJ1-6, the complete variable domain is KAGVTQTPRYLIKTRGQQVTLSCSPISGHRSVSWYQQTPGQGLQFLFEYFSETQRNKGNFPGRFSGRQFSNSRSEMNVSTLELGDSALYLCASSGGIGVNSPLHFGNGTRLTVT.

The chain has TRBV11-2 and TRBJ1-4; a weak D match, TRBD1 (6 bases). Trimming cost V 1 base and J 11 bases, with 11 bases left between them. The CDR3 runs to 13 residues. The V gene's germline CDR1 is SGHAT and CDR2 FQNNGV. The CDR3 sequence: CASSLVQGRKLFF. The CDR3 nucleotides read TGTGCCAGCAGCTTAGTGCAGGGGCGGAAACTGTTTTTT.

This chain connects TRBV20-1 to TRBJ2-5, with TRBD2 matching over 12 bases. CDR1 and CDR2 (germline): DFQATT, SNEGSKA (reference sequence). The CDR3 consists of 15 residues. V shed 0 bases and J 6 bases; nucleotides not matched to a gene: 5. The CDR3 sequence is CSARDASGGAKTQYF. CDR3 DNA: TGCAGTGCTAGAGATGCTAGCGGGGGGGCGAAGACCCAGTACTTC.

On this clonotype: Its ends do not fully match the called genes, so a read error is possible. The chain joins TRBV24-1 to TRBJ2-3; D is unresolved. Per germline, CDR1 KGHDR and CDR2 SFDVKD. There are 15 residues in the CDR3. The CDR3 is CGTSARRGGTDTQYF. The CDR3 DNA is TGTGGCACCAGTGCCAGAAGAGGTGGCACAGATACGCAGTATTTT.

V gene TRBV29-1 combines with J gene TRBJ2-1, with 8 bases matching TRBD1. The CDR3 has 15 amino acids. V lost 2 bases and J lost 6; bases outside the gene matches: 9. Germline CDR1 is SQVTM and CDR2 is ANQGSEA. CDR3 coding DNA: TGCAGCGTTGAATACAGGGGGAGAGGGACCAATGAGCAGTTCTTC. It codes for CSVEYRGRGTNEQFF.